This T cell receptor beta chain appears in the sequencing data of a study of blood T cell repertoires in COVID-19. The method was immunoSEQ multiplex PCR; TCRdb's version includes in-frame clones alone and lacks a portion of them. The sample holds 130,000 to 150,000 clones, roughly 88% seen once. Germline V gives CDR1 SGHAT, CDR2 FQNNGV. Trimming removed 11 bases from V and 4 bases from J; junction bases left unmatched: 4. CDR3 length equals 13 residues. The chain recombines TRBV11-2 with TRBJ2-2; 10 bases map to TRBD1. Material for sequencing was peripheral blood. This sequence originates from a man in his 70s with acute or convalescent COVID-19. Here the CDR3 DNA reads TGTGCCGACAGGGGGCTCGTCACCGGGGAGCTGTTTTTT. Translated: CADRGLVTGELFF.